This T cell receptor (beta chain) appears in the sequencing data of a study of CD8 T cells in Susac syndrome. The authors sequenced TCR beta from blood CD8+ and CD4+ T cells. While CD8+ and CD4+ T cells were isolated negatively, TEMRA cells were enriched by FACS. Study-level results: Acknowledgment was made by the study that its TCR sequencing and HLA analysis involved a relatively small number of individuals.

An input of roughly 0.5 to 1 ug of RNA was subjected to reverse transcription using random hexamers. Amplification of TCR beta CDR3 was carried out by immunoSEQ multiplex PCR, which covered 54 Vbeta and 13 Jbeta segments. From the immunoSEQ multiplex PCR reads, TCRdb called clonotypes with MiXCR, one entry per CDR3 protein. Altogether under 200,000 distinct CDR3 sequences are present, about 95% being singletons, with the ten largest covering about 0.15%. As for this clonotype: What it recognizes is unknown.

This CDR3 contains 14 residues. V lost 0 bases to trimming and J lost 0 bases, with 6 bases between them. Germline V gene data show CDR1 as SGDLS and CDR2 as YYNGEE. Input material: CD8+ T cells from PBMCs. The receptor's source is a human donor with multiple sclerosis. The chain recombines TRBV9 with TRBJ2-5; D remains ambiguous. In DNA form, the CDR3 reads TGTGCCAGCAGCGTAGGTTCTTACCAAGAGACCCAGTACTTC. Translation gives CASSVGSYQETQYF.